This T cell receptor beta chain derives from a study of cytomegalovirus exposure and HLA in healthy donors. The PCR had 60 Vbeta and 13 Jbeta primers. Sequencing used immunoSEQ multiplex PCR; TCRdb keeps in-frame clones, though not all of them. The top ten clones hold approximately 25% of a sample with 82,000 or so clones, about 9.4% of them seen once. Findings and caveats of the study: Altogether, about 160 TCR beta chains were recorded as cytomegalovirus-associated. Within an earlier analysis, most TCR beta V segments proved productive either about 90% or about 30% of the time. Later analysis demonstrated an association between a missense DCLRE1C variant and TCR beta V- and J-gene trimming.

Notes on this clone: Its specificity is not known.

The CDR3 contains 15 residues. Looked up from germline, CDR1 is GTSNPN and CDR2 is SVGIG (reference sequence). Trimming pared 0 bases from V and 1 base from J, leaving 11 bases between. The specimen sequenced was PBMCs. This chain joins TRBV30 and TRBJ2-3; tentatively, D is TRBD1 (5 bases). This TCR was recovered from a man aged 55-75 years in good health and CMV-seropositive. The CDR3 DNA sequence: TGTGCCTGGAGTGTAAAGGGGTACGGCACAGATACGCAGTATTTT. This encodes CAWSVKGYGTDTQYF.